One and the same sample provided the 32 T cell receptor beta chains below, sequenced in a study of T-cell memory formation after mild COVID-19. TCRdb re-derived calls from the 5' RACE reads in MiXCR, one entry per CDR3 protein. Of approximately 290,000 distinct CDR3 sequences in the sample, just under 20% were seen once. The material sequenced was PBMCs or a T cell subset sorted from them (not recorded which). The receptors stem from a man aged 18 to 29 who had mild COVID-19 (a few samples of this study predate the infection). Cell type and time point are not known.

This rearrangement joins TRBV4-1 to TRBJ2-5, with TRBD1 as a possible D gene (6 bases). Germline V CDR1 and CDR2: MGHRA, YSYEKL. CDR3 size: 16 residues. The germline V and J ends were trimmed by 1 base and 4 bases, with 16 bases remaining between them. CDR3 nucleotides: TGCGCCAGCAGCCAAGGAGGCACAGGGAGAGCAGAGACCCAGTACTTC. Translated: CASSQGGTGRAETQYF.

This clonotype was seen at least ten times. The rearrangement links TRBV20-1 to TRBJ1-1; no firm D call. Germline CDR1 reads DFQATT; CDR2 reads SNEGSKA (reference sequence). With 3 bases removed from V and 2 bases from J, the gap between germline ends came to 4 bases. The CDR3 spans 11 residues. The CDR3 protein is CSARVNTEAFF. For the CDR3, the DNA is TGCAGTGCTAGGGTTAACACTGAAGCTTTCTTT.

A few counts support this clonotype. The chain uses TRBV7-2 and TRBJ2-1; D gene uncertain. The germline V and J ends were trimmed by 0 bases and 8 bases, with 5 bases remaining between them. This CDR3 has 12 amino acids. Germline CDR1 reads SGHTA; CDR2 reads FQGNSA. CDR3 nucleotide sequence: TGTGCCAGCAGCTTAGCGTGGGATGAGCAGTTCTTC. Encoded protein: CASSLAWDEQFF.

The chain couples TRBV12-5 to TRBJ2-1; a weak D match, TRBD2 (7 bases). Germline values: CDR1 LGHNT, CDR2 FRNRAP. V lost 6 bases, J lost 10 bases, and 22 bases lay in between. This CDR3 comprises 15 residues. The CDR3 region is CASGYGWGGLREQFF. CDR3 DNA: TGTGCTAGTGGGTACGGCTGGGGGGGCCTTCGAGAGCAGTTCTTC.

This clonotype occurred a few times. The rearrangement uses TRBV6-2 or TRBV6-3 and TRBJ1-1; the D is unclear. V lost 4 bases and J lost 7, with 10 bases in between. The germline CDR1 and CDR2 sequences are MNHEY and SVGEGT. The CDR3 loop spans 12 amino acids. The CDR3 protein is CASSSQGDEAFF. As DNA, the CDR3 is TGTGCCAGCAGTTCCCAAGGAGATGAAGCTTTCTTT.

The rearrangement links TRBV4-1 to TRBJ1-1; D unclear. The germline gives CDR1 MGHRA, CDR2 YSYEKL. The CDR3 has 19 amino acids. V was pared by 0 bases and J by 1 base, with 21 bases between. CDR3 sequence (DNA): TGCGCCAGCAGCCAAGATGGTCATAGGGCCAGAGCCAAGAACACTGAAGCTTTCTTT. This sequence encodes CASSQDGHRARAKNTEAFF.

This clonotype was found a few times. The gene calls are TRBV5-1 and TRBJ1-1; tentatively, D is TRBD1 (5 bases). In germline, CDR1 is SGHRS, CDR2 YFSETQ. The V end was cut by 3 bases, the J end by 0 bases, with 12 bases between. CDR3 length: 15 amino acids. The CDR3 region is CASSSQVTVNTEAFF. CDR3 bases: TGCGCCAGCAGCTCACAGGTGACGGTGAACACTGAAGCTTTCTTT.

This chain links TRBV7-6 with TRBJ2-7, with a tentative D call TRBD1 (5 bases). The CDR3 sequence is 16 residues long. Germline CDR1 SGHVS, CDR2 FNYEAQ. V was trimmed by 1 base and J by 1 base, leaving 14 bases between them. The CDR3 DNA reads as TGTGCCAGCAGCTTAGTTCAGGGCAACCCTTCCTACGAGCAGTACTTC. This gives the protein CASSLVQGNPSYEQYF.

In this sample, this clonotype turned up a few times. The J gene is TRBJ2-7, the V gene TRBV6-6, with unresolved D. CDR3 length: 16 residues. V was pared by 5 bases and J by 2 bases, with 19 bases between. Germline CDR1 and CDR2: MNHNY and SVGAGI (reference sequence). In nucleotides, the CDR3 is TGTGCCAGCAGTGACCCCAGCAGGCCTGTGGCCTACGAGCAGTACGTC. Its protein product is CASSDPSRPVAYEQYV.

This clonotype has a count of ten or more. The rearrangement uses TRBV6-1 and TRBJ2-7; TRBD2 matches 11 bases. Germline V CDR1 and CDR2: MNHNS, SASEGT. Trimming took 5 bases from V and 4 from J; bases not matched to a gene: 7. The CDR3 contains 15 residues. CDR3 sequence (DNA): TGTGCCAGCAGTACTCCGGGACTAGCGGAATACGAGCAGTACTTC. Translation gives CASSTPGLAEYEQYF.

The J gene is TRBJ2-1, the V gene TRBV5-1, with 10 bases fitting TRBD2. The CDR3 is 16 residues long. V lost 4 bases, J lost 8 bases, and 12 bases stayed unmatched. Germline V gene sequence: CDR1 SGHRS, CDR2 YFSETQ. CDR3 protein: CASSPGRSGGADEQFF. The CDR3 nucleotides are TGCGCCAGCAGCCCGGGTAGAAGCGGGGGGGCAGATGAGCAGTTCTTC.

This clonotype was observed many times. The chain links TRBV7-9 to TRBJ2-3, with 7 bases identical to TRBD2. The CDR3 runs 15 residues. V trimming: 3 bases; J trimming: 1 base; junction bases outside the gene matches: 4. Germline CDR1 and CDR2: SEHNR and FQNEAQ (reference sequence). CDR3 residues: CASSLAGAGTDTQYF. In DNA, the CDR3 is TGTGCCAGCAGCTTGGCGGGAGCTGGCACAGATACGCAGTATTTT.

A few counts support this clonotype. The genes are TRBV7-9 and TRBJ2-5, with no clear D. CDR1 and CDR2 from the germline V gene are SEHNR and FQNEAQ (reference sequence). The CDR3 consists of 14 residues. Trimming took 2 bases from V and 7 from J, leaving 14 bases between them. CDR3 DNA sequence: TGTGCCAGCAGCTTATCCTCGTCCCGAGGGACCCAGTACTTC. It translates to CASSLSSSRGTQYF. Based on the CDR3 plus reference TRBV7-9 and TRBJ2-5, the full variable domain is DTGVSQNPRHKITKRGQNVTFRCDPISEHNRLYWYRQTLGQGPEFLTYFQNEAQLEKSRLLSDRFSAERPKGSFSTLEIQRTEQGDSAMYLCASSLSSSRGTQYFGPGTRLLVL.

The rearrangement joins TRBV7-2 to TRBJ2-6, with D hard to call. V was pared by 5 bases and J by 0 bases, with 14 bases between. Per the germline V gene, CDR1 is SGHTA and CDR2 is FQGNSA. This CDR3 has 17 amino acids. The CDR3, as DNA: TGTGCCAGCAGCCTGGCGATCCAAAGCTCTGGGGCCAACGTCCTGACTTTC. This translates into CASSLAIQSSGANVLTF. The entire variable domain, with the rest obtained from reference TRBV7-2 and TRBJ2-6, is as follows: GAGVSQSPSNKVTEKGKDVELRCDPISGHTALYWYRQSLGQGLEFLIYFQGNSAPDKSGLPSDRFSAERTGGSVSTLTIQRTQQEDSAVYLCASSLAIQSSGANVLTFGAGSRLTVL.

V is TRBV7-6 and J is TRBJ2-5; 10 positions agree with TRBD2. Germline CDR1 and CDR2: SGHVS and FNYEAQ. The V segment lost 3 bases and the J segment 2 bases; nucleotides outside the gene matches: 3. CDR3 length equals 15 residues. CDR3 protein: CASSFGLAVQETQYF. CDR3 sequence (DNA): TGTGCCAGCAGCTTCGGACTAGCGGTACAAGAGACCCAGTACTTC.

This clonotype was counted a few times. This rearrangement joins TRBV29-1 to TRBJ2-7; 7 bases fit TRBD2. Germline CDR1 SQVTM, CDR2 ANQGSEA. The V and J ends lost 8 bases and 2 bases, in that order; junction bases with no gene match: 12. This CDR3 region has 14 residues. DNA for the CDR3: TGCAGCCCTGAGGTCGGGGGGATCGCCTACGAGCAGTACGTC. Translation: CSPEVGGIAYEQYV.

The rearrangement joins TRBV20-1 to TRBJ2-7; unclear D gene. The CDR3 has 11 amino acids. V lost 1 base to trimming and J lost 3 bases, with 4 bases between them. Germline-derived CDR1 and CDR2 are DFQATT and SNEGSKA (reference sequence). The CDR3 DNA follows: TGCAGTGCTAGAGCGGTCTACGAGCAGTACGTC. Translating it yields CSARAVYEQYV.

This clonotype turned up a few times. V gene TRBV5-6 combines with J gene TRBJ2-1; D remains unclear. The CDR3 totals 14 residues. Trimming pared 0 bases from V and 0 bases from J, leaving 4 bases between. Germline V gene data show CDR1 as SGHDT and CDR2 as YYEEEE. For the CDR3, the DNA is TGTGCCAGCAGCTTGGACCCCTCCTACAATGAGCAGTTCTTC. Protein sequence: CASSLDPSYNEQFF.

This clonotype was picked up a small number of times. The J gene is TRBJ2-5, the V gene TRBV27; TRBD1 matches at 8 bases. CDR1 MNHEY and CDR2 SMNVEV come from the germline V gene (reference sequence). Trimming removed 5 bases from V and 4 bases from J; junction bases left unmatched: 9. The CDR3 totals 15 residues. The CDR3 region has the DNA TGTGCCAGCAGTCCAACGCAGGGGGCCGGAGAGACCCAGTACTTC. It specifies CASSPTQGAGETQYF.

This clonotype was seen a few times. The chain combines TRBV7-2 with TRBJ2-3; D ambiguous. Germline values: CDR1 SGHTA, CDR2 FQGNSA. V lost 4 bases to trimming and J lost 7 bases, with 12 bases between them. The CDR3 is made up of 13 amino acids. The CDR3 DNA sequence: TGTGCCAGCAGCTCGCCGACAACCCATACGCAGTATTTT. Protein product: CASSSPTTHTQYF. Filled out from reference TRBV7-2 and TRBJ2-3, the complete variable domain reads GAGVSQSPSNKVTEKGKDVELRCDPISGHTALYWYRQSLGQGLEFLIYFQGNSAPDKSGLPSDRFSAERTGGSVSTLTIQRTQQEDSAVYLCASSSPTTHTQYFGPGTRLTVL.

This clonotype was counted between two and nine times. CDR3 DNA sequence: TGTGCCAGCAGTTTAAGGACAGGGAGGCAGCCCCAGCATTTT. Its protein product is CASSLRTGRQPQHF. This chain links TRBV12-3 or TRBV12-4 with TRBJ1-5; TRBD1 aligns across 8 bases. The CDR3 is 14 residues long. Unmatched junction bases numbered 4, after V lost 2 bases and J lost 7 bases.

V usage is TRBV5-1 and J usage is TRBJ2-7, with D possibly TRBD1 on 5 matching bases. V lost 0 bases and J lost 6, with 19 bases in between. Germline CDR1 reads SGHRS; CDR2 reads YFSETQ. The CDR3 is 16 amino acids. The DNA for the CDR3 is TGCGCCAGCAGCTTGGTATGGGCAGGGCAGACGCTCGAGCAGTACTTC. Translating it yields CASSLVWAGQTLEQYF.

The gene calls are TRBV4-1 and TRBJ2-3, with 8 bases that match TRBD2. Unmatched junction bases numbered 4, after V lost 0 bases and J lost 5 bases. Germline CDR1 is MGHRA and CDR2 is YSYEKL. CDR3 length equals 15 residues. CDR3: CASSQDRGLVDTQYF. The CDR3 coding sequence is TGCGCCAGCAGCCAAGACCGGGGACTAGTAGATACGCAGTATTTT.

This clonotype was found a few times. The V and J genes are TRBV5-6 and TRBJ1-2, with unresolved D. Deletions cut 0 bases from V and 7 bases from J, with 13 bases between. Germline CDR1 and CDR2: SGHDT and YYEEEE. This CDR3 comprises 14 residues. CDR3 region: CASSLESALGGYTF. The CDR3 nucleotides are TGTGCCAGCAGCTTGGAATCAGCTTTGGGTGGCTACACCTTC. The variable domain in full, with the rest retrieved from reference TRBV5-6 and TRBJ1-2, is DAGVTQSPTHLIKTRGQQVTLRCSPKSGHDTVSWYQQALGQGPQFIFQYYEEEERQRGNFPDRFSGHQFPNYSSELNVNALLLGDSALYLCASSLESALGGYTFGSGTRLTVV.

This chain uses TRBV5-1 with TRBJ2-1, with 10 bases lining up with TRBD1. V dropped 1 base and J dropped 6; count of bases not matched to a gene: 4. The CDR3 has 15 residues. Germline CDR1 reads SGHRS; CDR2 reads YFSETQ. The CDR3: CASSLPGQGFNEQFF. CDR3 sequence (DNA): TGCGCCAGCAGCTTGCCGGGACAGGGGTTCAATGAGCAGTTCTTC.

The chain employs TRBV29-1 and TRBJ2-3; TRBD2 is a possible D gene (6 bases). The CDR3 is 15 residues long. V was shortened by 4 bases and J by 1 base, with 15 bases between the two germline ends. Germline CDR1 and CDR2: SQVTM and ANQGSEA. The DNA for the CDR3 is TGCAGCGTTGTAGGAGGGCCCCTGGGCACAGATACGCAGTATTTT. It specifies CSVVGGPLGTDTQYF.

The chain carries TRBV2 and TRBJ1-3; 7 bases map to TRBD1. The V gene's germline CDR1 is SNHLY and CDR2 FYNNEI. The CDR3 has 13 amino acids. V trimming: 7 bases; J trimming: 2 bases; junction bases outside the gene matches: 2. CDR3 residues: CASKTGAGNTIYF. The CDR3 nucleotides are TGTGCCAGCAAAACAGGGGCTGGAAACACCATATATTTT.

This rearrangement joins TRBV6-5 to TRBJ1-1; D may be TRBD1 (5 bases). Germline V gene sequence: CDR1 MNHEY, CDR2 SVGAGI. Trimming took 7 bases from V and 0 from J, leaving 12 bases between them. The CDR3 totals 14 residues. CDR3: CASISRGLNTEAFF. DNA for the CDR3: TGTGCCAGCATCTCCCGGGGACTGAACACTGAAGCTTTCTTT.

This chain connects TRBV9 to TRBJ1-5; D is ambiguous. The germline V gene encodes CDR1 SGDLS and CDR2 YYNGEE. Trimming cost V 7 bases and J 5 bases, with 10 bases left between them. The CDR3 is made up of 12 amino acids. The CDR3 here is CASPIWDQPQHF. Written as DNA, the CDR3 is TGTGCCAGCCCGATTTGGGATCAGCCCCAGCATTTT.

This clonotype was observed a handful of times. This sequence joins TRBV9 and TRBJ2-3; TRBD2 might be the D (6 bases). The CDR3 loop spans 14 amino acids. The ends were cut back, 3 bases at V and 5 bases at J, with 13 bases in the middle. Germline loops: CDR1 SGDLS, CDR2 YYNGEE. Here the CDR3 DNA reads TGTGCCAGCAGCGCCGGGAGCGAGGGAGATACGCAGTATTTT. Its translation: CASSAGSEGDTQYF. The variable domain in full, with the rest retrieved from reference TRBV9 and TRBJ2-3, is DSGVTQTPKHLITATGQRVTLRCSPRSGDLSVYWYQQSLDQGLQFLIQYYNGEERAKGNILERFSAQQFPDLHSELNLSSLELGDSALYFCASSAGSEGDTQYFGPGTRLTVL.

The sample holds a few counts of this clonotype. V gene TRBV20-1 combines with J gene TRBJ1-4; D is ambiguous. Trimming shortened V by 5 bases and J by 8 bases, and 9 bases separated the two germline ends. Germline V lookup: CDR1 DFQATT, CDR2 SNEGSKA (reference sequence). The CDR3 totals 11 residues. As DNA, the CDR3 is TGCAGTGCTCCACTCGGGGAAAAACTGTTTTTT. Translating gives CSAPLGEKLFF.

There are a few counts of this clonotype. The chain uses TRBV28 and TRBJ1-1; D remains ambiguous. The CDR3 loop spans 15 amino acids. Germline loops: CDR1 MDHEN, CDR2 SYDVKM. Trimming removed 5 bases at V and 1 base at J, with 14 bases between. CDR3 sequence: CASSQAWGGNTEAFF. CDR3 in DNA: TGTGCCAGCAGTCAAGCCTGGGGAGGGAACACTGAAGCTTTCTTT.